This is a list of T cell receptor beta chains from one sample in a study of cytomegalovirus exposure and HLA in healthy donors. Profiled with immunoSEQ multiplex PCR; TCRdb holds only in-frame clones, not every one. The sample lists 130,000 to 150,000 clones, roughly 89% occurring once. Material for sequencing was PBMCs. These receptor sequences come from a man younger than 35 in good health and CMV-seropositive. Both conserved end residues are part of each CDR3. The D gene is left open where the match is weak. Rows give clone size only sometimes, using once, few, many, or a class for an expanded clone.

TRBV6-4	once	TRBJ1-2	TRBD1	CASSPVYRGADYGYTF	TGTGCCAGCAGTCCGGTTTACAGGGGCGCTGACTATGGCTACACCTTC
TRBV5-4	NA	TRBJ1-2	NA	CASSWKVGRADGYTF	TGTGCCAGCAGCTGGAAGGTGGGCAGGGCGGATGGCTACACCTTC
TRBV28	NA	TRBJ2-1	TRBD1	CASSSYWEQGGIVNNEQFF	TGTGCCAGCAGTTCCTATTGGGAACAGGGGGGCATAGTGAACAATGAGCAGTTCTTC
TRBV29-1	once	TRBJ1-1	NA	CSTGGGLNTEAFF	TGCAGCACTGGGGGGGGATTGAACACTGAAGCTTTCTTT
TRBV4-1	NA	TRBJ2-3	NA	CASSQELAGSTDTQYF	TGCGCCAGCAGCCAAGAGTTGGCGGGGTCCACAGATACGCAGTATTTT
TRBV2	NA	TRBJ2-7	TRBD1	CARRDRGKSEQYF	TGTGCCAGACGGGACAGGGGGAAAAGCGAGCAGTACTTC
TRBV6-1	NA	TRBJ1-1	NA	CASKTMRTEAFF	TGTGCCAGCAAGACTATGAGGACTGAAGCTTTCTTT
TRBV9	NA	TRBJ2-1	NA	CASSVHSYNEQFF	TGTGCCAGCAGCGTCCACTCCTACAATGAGCAGTTCTTC
TRBV15	once	TRBJ1-4	NA	CATSRVTGFSNEKLFF	TGTGCCACCAGCAGAGTAACGGGATTTTCTAATGAAAAACTGTTTTTT
TRBV19	NA	TRBJ2-7	TRBD1	CASSPDREASYEQYF	TGTGCCAGTAGTCCCGACAGGGAAGCTTCCTACGAGCAGTACTTC
TRBV6-5	NA	TRBJ2-7	TRBD2	CASSPAGEPYEQYF	TGTGCCAGCAGCCCAGCGGGAGAGCCCTACGAGCAGTACTTC
TRBV5-6	NA	TRBJ2-1	NA	CASSLYGTSQFF	TGTGCCAGCAGCCTATATGGGACAAGTCAGTTCTTC
TRBV7-2	NA	TRBJ1-1	NA	CASSLAGHVTEAFF	TGTGCCAGCAGCTTAGCGGGGCATGTGACTGAAGCTTTCTTT
TRBV13	NA	TRBJ2-5	NA	CASSLRRDSKETQYF	TGTGCCAGCTCGTTGCGCCGGGACTCAAAAGAGACCCAGTACTTC
TRBV6-6	NA	TRBJ1-1	TRBD1	CASSSPPTGLNTEAFF	TGTGCCAGCAGTTCCCCCCCGACAGGGTTGAACACTGAAGCTTTCTTT
TRBV12-5	NA	TRBJ2-2	NA	CASGLVQGGDDTGELFF	TGTGCTAGTGGTTTGGTACAGGGAGGGGATGACACCGGGGAGCTGTTTTTT
TRBV27	NA	TRBJ2-1	TRBD2	CASTRLGRERSMFF	TGTGCCAGCACCAGACTAGGGAGGGAAAGGAGTATGTTCTTC
TRBV27	NA	TRBJ1-2	NA	CASSSYTRGGYTF	TGTGCCAGCAGTTCATACACCAGGGGTGGCTACACCTTC
TRBV5-1	NA	TRBJ2-5	NA	CASSREGETQYF	TGCGCCAGCAGCCGAGAGGGAGAGACCCAGTACTTC
TRBV30	NA	TRBJ1-1	NA	CAWSWRDGAFF	TGTGCCTGGAGCTGGAGGGACGGAGCTTTCTTT
TRBV6-5	NA	TRBJ1-1	NA	CASALVLNTEAFF	TGTGCCAGTGCCCTAGTGCTGAACACTGAAGCTTTCTTT
TRBV6-1	NA	TRBJ2-7	NA	CASSLYEQYF	TGTGCCAGCAGCCTCTACGAGCAGTACTTC
TRBV30	NA	TRBJ2-3	TRBD2	CAWSVSGAPDTQYF	TGTGCCTGGAGTGTAAGCGGGGCCCCAGATACGCAGTATTTT
TRBV27	NA	TRBJ2-1	TRBD2	CASSSPGLAGGLKEQFF	TGTGCCAGCAGTTCACCGGGACTAGCGGGAGGGCTTAAGGAGCAGTTCTTC
TRBV27	NA	TRBJ2-1	NA	CASSLSPGHNEQFF	TGTGCCAGCAGTTTATCGCCGGGTCACAATGAGCAGTTCTTC
TRBV5-6	NA	TRBJ2-3	NA	CASGSVRASTDTQYF	TGTGCCAGCGGAAGCGTCCGTGCTAGCACAGATACGCAGTATTTT
TRBV6-6	NA	TRBJ2-7	NA	CASSLDPGNYEQYF	TGTGCCAGCAGTTTGGATCCAGGGAACTACGAGCAGTACTTC